This T cell receptor (beta chain) was captured in a study of blood T cells in healthy people across ages. With a J-beta primer mix and a sample-barcoded 5' primer, a second PCR ran about 7 to 12 cycles. Every cDNA molecule bore a tag from a template-switch adaptor containing 12 random nucleotides. From each sample, at least 3 million paired-end reads containing CDR3 were obtained. From the 5' RACE reads, TCRdb called clonotypes with MiXCR, one entry per CDR3 protein. The repertoire consists of about 670,000 distinct CDR3 sequences, with approximately 40% occurring once and the leading ten covering about 32%. Study-level findings and limits: When set beside aged donors, long-lived donors presented more naive CD4+ cells and higher diversity. Donor CMV infection status was unknown, possibly confounding age-related changes in expanded clonotypes.

This clonotype was recorded a few times. Its matching antigen is unknown. The CDR3 has 14 amino acids. Trimming took off 5 bases at V and 5 bases at J, with 15 bases between the two ends. CDR1 is SQVTM, CDR2 ANQGSEA, per germline. This receptor was identified in an elderly man in good health. J is TRBJ2-2 and V is TRBV29-1; possible D gene TRBD1, 6 bases. Input material: blood. CDR3 nucleotide sequence: TGCAGCGTTAAAAGGACAGAAACGACCGGGGAGCTGTTTTTT. It codes for CSVKRTETTGELFF.